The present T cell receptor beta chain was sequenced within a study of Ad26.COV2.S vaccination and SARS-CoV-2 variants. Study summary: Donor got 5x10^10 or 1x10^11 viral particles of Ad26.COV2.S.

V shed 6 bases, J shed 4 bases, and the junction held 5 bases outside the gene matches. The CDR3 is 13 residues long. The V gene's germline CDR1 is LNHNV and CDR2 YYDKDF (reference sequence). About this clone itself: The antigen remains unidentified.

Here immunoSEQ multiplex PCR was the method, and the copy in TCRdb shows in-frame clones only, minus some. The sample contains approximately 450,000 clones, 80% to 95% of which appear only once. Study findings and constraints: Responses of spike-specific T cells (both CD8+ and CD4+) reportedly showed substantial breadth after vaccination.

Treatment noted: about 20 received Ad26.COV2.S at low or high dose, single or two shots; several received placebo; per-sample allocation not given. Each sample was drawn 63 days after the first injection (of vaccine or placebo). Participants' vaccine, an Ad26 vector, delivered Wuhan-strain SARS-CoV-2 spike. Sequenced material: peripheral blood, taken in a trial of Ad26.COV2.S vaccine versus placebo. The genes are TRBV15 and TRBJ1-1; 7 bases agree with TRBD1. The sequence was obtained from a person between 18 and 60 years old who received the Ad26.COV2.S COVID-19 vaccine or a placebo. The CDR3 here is CATRATGTTEAFF. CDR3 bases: TGTGCCACCAGAGCGACAGGGACCACTGAAGCTTTCTTT.